The clone carrying this T cell receptor beta chain was seen a few times. This table comes from immunoSEQ multiplex PCR, and its TCRdb copy is limited to in-frame clones, with some not included. The sample has around 80,000 clones, around four fifths seen once. This sample was taken from a study of OX40 agonist ivuxolimab in advanced cancers. Study summary: Six ivuxolimab dose levels, 0.01 to 10 mg/kg, were given intravenously every 2 weeks. Aged 23 to 79 with a mean of 60 years, they were about 78% male.

Baseline was the first blood sampling point, followed by cycle 4 day 1 and cycle 7 day 1. This clonotype originated in an adult with an advanced solid tumor such as melanoma, head and neck, liver or kidney cancer. The sequencing used CD4+ or CD8+ T cells sorted from blood, collected in a trial of the OX40 agonist ivuxolimab.

CDR3 region: CASSPTGYEQYF. CDR3 in DNA: TGTGCCAGCAGCCCCACAGGTTACGAGCAGTACTTC. The chain recombines TRBV7-9 with TRBJ2-7; possible D gene TRBD1, 5 bases. Germline V CDR1 and CDR2: SEHNR, FQNEAQ (reference sequence). The CDR3 has 12 amino acids. V was pared by 5 bases and J by 4 bases, with 9 bases between. Using reference TRBV7-9 and TRBJ2-7 for the parts outside the CDR3, the full variable domain is DTGVSQNPRHKITKRGQNVTFRCDPISEHNRLYWYRQTLGQGPEFLTYFQNEAQLEKSRLLSDRFSAERPKGSFSTLEIQRTEQGDSAMYLCASSPTGYEQYFGPGTRLTVT.